This TCR beta chain derives from a study of T cells in Graves' hyperthyroidism and ophthalmopathy. This clonotype was observed at least ten times. Its antigen is still unknown. Amplification of TCR beta CDR3 regions used RNA as the template. Carried out on the TCR CDR3, a first-round RT-PCR used the HTBI primer set. Each CDR3 protein is one row after TCRdb ran MiXCR on the multiplex PCR reads. The sample has about 340,000 distinct CDR3 sequences, 15% to 20% seen once. Study observations and caveats: Clonotypes that were expanded in thyroid above 0.001 mostly appeared in blood too.

The PBMCs had their origin in 10 ml of fresh peripheral blood. Sequencing used blood. The receptor was isolated from a woman aged 45-60 years with Graves' hyperthyroidism.

CDR3 sequence: CASSPNHNEQFF. The CDR3, as DNA: TGCGCCAGCAGCCCCAACCACAATGAGCAGTTCTTC. This chain joins TRBV5-1 and TRBJ2-1, with D hard to call. The V end was cut by 4 bases, the J end by 5 bases, with 7 bases between. CDR3 length: 12 amino acids. Germline assignment: CDR1 SGHRS and CDR2 YFSETQ. Filled out from reference TRBV5-1 and TRBJ2-1, the complete variable domain reads KAGVTQTPRYLIKTRGQQVTLSCSPISGHRSVSWYQQTPGQGLQFLFEYFSETQRNKGNFPGRFSGRQFSNSRSEMNVSTLELGDSALYLCASSPNHNEQFFGPGTRLTVL.